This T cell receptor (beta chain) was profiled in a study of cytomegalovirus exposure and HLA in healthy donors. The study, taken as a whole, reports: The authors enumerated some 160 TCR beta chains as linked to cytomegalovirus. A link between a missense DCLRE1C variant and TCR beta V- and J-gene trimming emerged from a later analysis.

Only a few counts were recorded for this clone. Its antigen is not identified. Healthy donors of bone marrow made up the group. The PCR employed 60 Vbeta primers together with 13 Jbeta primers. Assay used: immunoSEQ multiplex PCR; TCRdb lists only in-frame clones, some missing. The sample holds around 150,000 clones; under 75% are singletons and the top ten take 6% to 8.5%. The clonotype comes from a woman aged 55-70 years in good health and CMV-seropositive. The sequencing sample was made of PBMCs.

In DNA form, the CDR3 reads TGTGCCAGCAGTTACGTAGCGGGAGACAAAAACATTCAGTACTTC. Amino acid sequence: CASSYVAGDKNIQYF. The chain combines TRBV2 with TRBJ2-4, with 9 bases lining up with TRBD2. Germline V gives CDR1 SNHLY, CDR2 FYNNEI. The CDR3 length is 15 residues. Losses at the gene ends were 5 bases for V and 3 bases for J; bases not matched to a gene: 5.